A selection of T cell receptor beta chains follows, all from one sample in a study of blood T cell repertoires in COVID-19. Assay used: immunoSEQ multiplex PCR; TCRdb lists only in-frame clones, some missing. The top ten clones hold 20% to 25% of a sample with fewer than 150,000 clones, about 75% of them seen once. Sequencing input: peripheral blood. The origin of the receptors is a man older than 75 with acute or convalescent COVID-19. The CDR3 runs from the conserved cysteine through the conserved F or W. The D gene is left open where the match is weak. Clone size is not always given. Where it is, it says once, few, many or a class for expanded clones.

D gene,J gene,V gene,clone size,CDR3 protein,CDR3 DNA
TRBD1,TRBJ1-1,TRBV12-3/TRBV12-4,once,CASRPSGQNEAFF,TGTGCCAGCAGACCGTCGGGACAGAATGAAGCTTTCTTT
NA,TRBJ1-1,TRBV5-1,NA,CASSADPGGLAEAFF,TGCGCCAGCAGCGCTGACCCCGGGGGGCTTGCTGAAGCTTTCTTT
TRBD2,TRBJ2-1,TRBV30,few,CAWSGTSGGTSSYNEQFF,TGTGCCTGGAGTGGGACTAGCGGGGGGACGAGCTCCTACAATGAGCAGTTCTTC
NA,TRBJ1-1,TRBV4-1,NA,CASSQDPGVMNTEAFF,TGCGCCAGCAGCCAAGATCCAGGCGTTATGAACACTGAAGCTTTCTTT
TRBD2,TRBJ2-3,TRBV7-2,NA,CASSLGVAGGRNTQYF,TGTGCCAGCAGCTTAGGTGTAGCGGGGGGGCGGAATACGCAGTATTTT
TRBD2,TRBJ2-1,TRBV28,NA,CASQSGGAYNEQFF,TGTGCCAGCCAAAGCGGGGGGGCCTACAATGAGCAGTTCTTC
NA,TRBJ2-1,TRBV27,NA,CASSLSPTGFEQFF,TGTGCCAGCAGTTTATCCCCGACAGGTTTCGAGCAGTTCTTC
NA,TRBJ1-4,TRBV3-1/TRBV3-2,once,CASSLKGSRGRLFF,TGTGCCAGCAGCCTTAAGGGGTCCAGAGGTAGGCTGTTTTTT
NA,TRBJ1-2,TRBV2,once,CASSPGQSYGYTF,TGTGCCAGCAGTCCGGGACAAAGCTATGGCTACACCTTC
TRBD1,TRBJ1-5,TRBV13,NA,CASSFGPRQGYLQPQHF,TGTGCCAGCAGCTTCGGGCCCAGACAGGGCTACCTTCAGCCCCAGCATTTT
NA,TRBJ1-2,TRBV5-8,many,CASSLGGTGHYGYTF,TGTGCCAGCAGCTTGGGAGGTACAGGACACTATGGCTACACCTTC
TRBD2,TRBJ2-2,TRBV10-3,NA,CAISESIAGASNTGELFF,TGTGCCATCAGTGAGTCCATAGCGGGGGCCTCTAACACCGGGGAGCTGTTTTTT
TRBD1,TRBJ1-1,TRBV5-1,NA,CASSAVPGQGWNTEAFF,TGCGCCAGCAGCGCGGTGCCCGGACAGGGTTGGAACACTGAAGCTTTCTTT
NA,TRBJ1-2,TRBV20-1,NA,CSDYVLTGYTF,TGCAGTGATTACGTCCTAACGGGGTACACCTTC
NA,TRBJ1-1,TRBV6-5,NA,CASSYSGGDTEAFF,TGTGCCAGCAGTTACTCTGGGGGGGACACTGAAGCTTTCTTT
NA,TRBJ1-1,TRBV11-2,NA,CASSVVTTAEAFF,TGTGCCAGCAGCGTCGTTACCACGGCTGAAGCTTTCTTT
TRBD1,TRBJ2-3,TRBV7-2,NA,CASSLARGRDTQYF,TGTGCCAGCAGCTTAGCCAGGGGGCGAGATACGCAGTATTTT
NA,TRBJ1-2,TRBV18,NA,CASSPGKQGSYGYTF,TGTGCCAGCTCACCGGGCAAACAGGGCAGCTATGGCTACACCTTC
NA,TRBJ2-2,TRBV27,few,CASSPKGGFAGELFF,TGTGCCAGCAGCCCTAAGGGCGGGTTTGCCGGGGAGCTGTTTTTT
NA,TRBJ2-2,TRBV3-1/TRBV3-2,few,CASSPRVGTGELFF,TGTGCCAGCAGCCCGAGGGTGGGAACCGGGGAGCTGTTTTTT
NA,TRBJ2-1,TRBV3-1/TRBV3-2,NA,CASSQDNGDEQFF,TGTGCCAGCAGCCAAGATAACGGGGATGAGCAGTTCTTC
NA,TRBJ2-7,TRBV6-1,NA,CASSDTRQPSSYEQYF,TGTGCCAGCAGTGATACCCGACAGCCCAGCTCCTACGAGCAGTACTTC
NA,TRBJ1-6,TRBV7-8,once,CASSLVGGSPLHF,TGTGCCAGCAGCTTAGTAGGCGGTTCACCCCTCCACTTT
TRBD1,TRBJ1-5,TRBV6-5,NA,CASSNSGTGNNQPQHF,TGTGCCAGCAGTAACTCCGGGACAGGGAACAATCAGCCCCAGCATTTT
TRBD1,TRBJ2-2,TRBV3-1/TRBV3-2,NA,CASSQEGQRANTGELFF,TGTGCCAGCAGCCAAGAGGGACAGCGAGCGAACACCGGGGAGCTGTTTTTT
NA,TRBJ1-4,TRBV5-6,NA,CASSLARAGSEKLFF,TGTGCCAGCAGCTTGGCTCGAGCAGGGTCTGAAAAACTGTTTTTT
TRBD1,TRBJ2-7,TRBV2,NA,CASSVTGNEDEQYF,TGTGCCAGCAGTGTGACAGGGAACGAAGACGAGCAGTACTTC
NA,TRBJ1-5,TRBV30,NA,CAWSVPGRGKHF,TGTGCCTGGAGTGTACCAGGGAGGGGTAAGCATTTT
NA,TRBJ1-5,TRBV15,NA,CATSREANQPQHF,TGTGCCACCAGCAGAGAGGCCAATCAGCCCCAGCATTTT
NA,TRBJ1-4,TRBV6-7,NA,CASSEGLVNEKLFF,TGTGCCAGCAGTGAGGGCCTAGTAAATGAAAAACTGTTTTTT
NA,TRBJ2-1,TRBV2,NA,CASSPQTGTYNEQFF,TGTGCCAGCAGCCCTCAGACAGGTACCTACAATGAGCAGTTCTTC
NA,TRBJ1-5,TRBV18,NA,CASSPGGDQPQHF,TGTGCCAGCTCCCCGGGGGGCGATCAGCCCCAGCATTTT
NA,TRBJ2-1,TRBV11-2,NA,CASSPAGINNEQFF,TGTGCCAGCAGCCCCGCCGGGATCAACAATGAGCAGTTCTTC
TRBD2,TRBJ2-7,TRBV9,NA,CASSVVSGTEQYF,TGTGCCAGCAGCGTAGTTAGCGGGACCGAGCAGTACTTC
NA,TRBJ2-5,TRBV11-2,NA,CASRSGTGGQAQETQYF,TGTGCCAGCAGGTCCGGGACTGGTGGGCAGGCGCAAGAGACCCAGTACTTC
TRBD2,TRBJ2-1,TRBV28,NA,CASSRGLAGAISSYNEQFF,TGTGCCAGCAGCCGAGGACTAGCGGGGGCCATTAGCTCCTACAATGAGCAGTTCTTC
NA,TRBJ1-1,TRBV11-2,NA,CASSLDFRGTEAFF,TGTGCCAGCAGCTTAGATTTTCGGGGGACTGAAGCTTTCTTT
NA,TRBJ1-6,TRBV6-1,once,CASSEAQANSPLHF,TGTGCCAGCAGTGAAGCACAGGCTAATTCACCCCTCCACTTT
TRBD2,TRBJ2-1,TRBV4-1,NA,CASSQDFVRTSGGGRSYNEQFF,TGCGCCAGCAGCCAAGACTTCGTTCGGACTAGCGGGGGAGGAAGGTCCTACAATGAGCAGTTCTTC
TRBD1,TRBJ1-3,TRBV4-1,NA,CASSQDEGTARNTIYF,TGCGCCAGCAGCCAAGATGAGGGGACAGCTAGAAACACCATATATTTT
TRBD2,TRBJ2-1,TRBV7-2,NA,CASSSTSGGYNEQFF,TGTGCCAGCAGCTCAACTAGCGGGGGCTACAATGAGCAGTTCTTC
TRBD1,TRBJ1-1,TRBV6-5,many,CASSPQGGFAEAFF,TGTGCCAGCAGTCCACAGGGGGGATTTGCTGAAGCTTTCTTT
NA,TRBJ2-5,TRBV5-4,NA,CASSFGGHRQETQYF,TGTGCCAGCAGCTTTGGGGGACACCGACAAGAGACCCAGTACTTC
TRBD2,TRBJ2-7,TRBV4-1,NA,CASSQDGWGGRNYEQYF,TGCGCCAGCAGCCAAGATGGCTGGGGGGGTCGGAACTACGAGCAGTACTTC
NA,TRBJ1-6,TRBV5-6,once,CASSLAGESSYNSPLHF,TGTGCCAGCAGCTTGGCCGGGGAGAGCTCCTATAATTCACCCCTCCACTTT
TRBD1,TRBJ1-3,TRBV5-1,NA,CASSGGTGTATGNTIYF,TGCGCCAGCAGCGGGGGTACCGGGACAGCCACTGGAAACACCATATATTTT
TRBD1,TRBJ2-7,TRBV6-5,NA,CASSGTGTYEQYF,TGTGCCAGCTCCGGGACAGGGACCTACGAGCAGTACTTC
NA,TRBJ2-1,TRBV20-1,NA,CSAYSYNEQFF,TGCAGTGCATATAGCTACAATGAGCAGTTCTTC
TRBD2,TRBJ2-5,TRBV9,NA,CASSRGVGGDTETQYF,TGTGCCAGCAGCCGCGGGGTGGGGGGGGATACGGAGACCCAGTACTTC